Following are 9 T cell receptor beta chains from one sample sequenced in a study of T-cell reconstitution after alpha-beta-depleted transplantation in children. Unique molecular identifiers were built into the TCRbeta library. One entry per CDR3 protein, called by TCRdb with MiXCR from the PCR reads. The profile shows around 600,000 distinct CDR3 sequences, 20% to 25% of them singletons. This material consisted of PBMCs, mostly from graft donor cells, taken 360 days after TCRalphabeta/CD19-depleted stem cell transplant. All receptors derive from a boy under two years old who had a stem cell transplant for acute myeloid leukemia, so the T cells may come from the graft donor.

The V and J genes are TRBV7-2 and TRBJ1-1, with D perhaps TRBD1 (6 bases). The ends were cut back, 4 bases at V and 9 bases at J, with 9 bases in the middle. CDR1 and CDR2 from the germline V gene are SGHTA and FQGNSA. This CDR3 comprises 11 residues. The CDR3 region is CASSSDRQAFF. CDR3 in DNA: TGTGCCAGCAGCTCCGACAGGCAAGCTTTCTTT. Full variable domain (remainder filled in from reference TRBV7-2 and TRBJ1-1): GAGVSQSPSNKVTEKGKDVELRCDPISGHTALYWYRQSLGQGLEFLIYFQGNSAPDKSGLPSDRFSAERTGGSVSTLTIQRTQQEDSAVYLCASSSDRQAFFGQGTRLTVV.

The chain uses TRBV5-1 and TRBJ2-5; 12 bases align to TRBD2. From germline, CDR1 is SGHRS and CDR2 YFSETQ. The CDR3 sequence is 14 residues long. With 5 bases clipped from V and 5 bases from J, the junction kept 4 bases outside the gene matches. CDR3 in amino acids: CASRLAGGVETQYF. CDR3 in DNA: TGCGCCAGCAGACTAGCGGGGGGAGTGGAGACCCAGTACTTC.

Only a few counts were recorded for this clonotype. The rearrangement links TRBV15 to TRBJ1-2, with D hard to call. Trimming left V 5 bases short and J 5 bases short, with 18 bases between. Germline values: CDR1 LNHNV, CDR2 YYDKDF (reference sequence). The CDR3 length is 15 residues. The CDR3 loop is CATSEGGRWSYGYTF. In DNA, the CDR3 is TGTGCCACCAGCGAGGGCGGACGGTGGTCGTATGGCTACACCTTC.

This clonotype was counted at least ten times. V usage is TRBV3-1 and J usage is TRBJ2-7; 7 bases map to TRBD1. The CDR3 runs to 15 residues. CDR1 and CDR2 (germline): LGHDT, YNNKEL (reference sequence). Trimming at V came to 0 bases and at J to 0 bases, leaving 2 bases not matched to a gene. CDR3 DNA: TGTGCCAGCAGCCAAGACCGGGACAGCTCCTACGAGCAGTACTTC. This encodes CASSQDRDSSYEQYF.

This clonotype was observed a few times. The V gene is TRBV5-1, the J gene TRBJ1-1; D gene ambiguous. Germline V lookup: CDR1 SGHRS, CDR2 YFSETQ. The V gene lost 0 bases and the J gene lost 1 base, with 10 bases spanning the gap. The CDR3 covers 15 residues. The CDR3 region has the DNA TGCGCCAGCAGCTTGGTAAGGGCTGGGAACACTGAAGCTTTCTTT. It is translated as CASSLVRAGNTEAFF.

This clonotype was observed a handful of times. The V call is TRBV20-1, the J call TRBJ2-7, with D uncertain. The CDR3 loop spans 13 amino acids. The ends were cut back, 4 bases at V and 4 bases at J, with 14 bases in the middle. Germline-derived CDR1 and CDR2 are DFQATT and SNEGSKA (reference sequence). CDR3 DNA: TGCAGTGCTATGGCCCCGGGTAGGTACGAGCAGTACTTC. It yields the protein CSAMAPGRYEQYF.

The V gene is TRBV25-1, the J gene TRBJ1-4; no firm D call. CDR1 and CDR2 (germline): MGHDK, SYGVNS. V was trimmed by 1 base and J by 1 base, leaving 7 bases between them. This CDR3 comprises 15 residues. In nucleotides, the CDR3 is TGTGCCAGCAGTGAATTAGTGGTAACTAATGAAAAACTGTTTTTT. Its protein is CASSELVVTNEKLFF.

The chain combines TRBV6-1 with TRBJ1-1; 7 bases align to TRBD1. CDR3 length equals 15 residues. CDR1 and CDR2 (germline): MNHNS, SASEGT. V lost 6 bases and J lost 4; bases outside the gene matches: 11. The CDR3 protein is CASRADRAPVTEAFF. The CDR3 bases are TGTGCCAGCAGGGCCGACAGGGCGCCGGTCACTGAAGCTTTCTTT.

Details on this clonotype: At one end the junction does not follow the germline gene, possibly because of a read error. V is TRBV24-1 and J is TRBJ2-2; weak D call: TRBD2 (5 bases). This CDR3 is 14 amino acids long. CDR1 is KGHDR and CDR2 is SFDVKD in the germline V gene. The CDR3 reads CATSDVRYTGELYF. CDR3 DNA: TGTGCCACCAGTGATGTCAGATACACCGGGGAGCTGTATTTT.